These 9 T cell receptor beta chains came from one sample sequenced in a study of lymphopenia after photon versus proton radiotherapy. The data were produced by immunoSEQ multiplex PCR, yet TCRdb's version contains in-frame clones alone and is incomplete. The data show roughly 30,000 clones, with approximately 86% seen just once and 50% held by the top ten. Sequencing used peripheral blood, obtained from a patient treated with proton-based radiotherapy. The receptors stem from a woman aged 60-70 years with cholangiocarcinoma. Some clones in this sample may be carry-over from other donors' samples.

The J gene is TRBJ2-5, the V gene TRBV5-1; D might be TRBD1 (6 bases). This CDR3 comprises 13 residues. Germline assignment: CDR1 SGHRS and CDR2 YFSETQ. Trimming took off 7 bases at V and 4 bases at J, with 14 bases between the two ends. The CDR3 loop reads CASVQGIGETQYF. Here the CDR3 DNA reads TGCGCCAGCGTCCAGGGGATCGGAGAGACCCAGTACTTC. Supplemented by reference TRBV5-1 and TRBJ2-5, the full variable domain reads KAGVTQTPRYLIKTRGQQVTLSCSPISGHRSVSWYQQTPGQGLQFLFEYFSETQRNKGNFPGRFSGRQFSNSRSEMNVSTLELGDSALYLCASVQGIGETQYFGPGTRLLVL.

The chain joins TRBV5-5 to TRBJ2-7, with 9 bases aligning to TRBD1. This CDR3 has 15 residues. Trimming removed 2 bases from V and 6 bases from J; junction bases left unmatched: 9. Germline V gives CDR1 SGHKS, CDR2 YYEKEE (reference sequence). In DNA, the CDR3 is TGTGCCAGCAGCTTCCCCGGGACAGGGATACTCGAGCAGTACTTC. Its translation: CASSFPGTGILEQYF. Filled out from reference TRBV5-5 and TRBJ2-7, the complete variable domain reads DAGVTQSPTHLIKTRGQQVTLRCSPISGHKSVSWYQQVLGQGPQFIFQYYEKEERGRGNFPDRFSARQFPNYSSELNVNALLLGDSALYLCASSFPGTGILEQYFGPGTRLTVT.

The rearrangement links TRBV7-9 to TRBJ1-2; 12 positions match TRBD1. With 5 bases clipped from V and 1 base from J, the junction kept 8 bases outside the gene matches. The CDR3 loop spans 17 amino acids. The germline V gene encodes CDR1 SEHNR and CDR2 FQNEAQ (reference sequence). The CDR3, as DNA: TGTGCCAGCAGCCAGGAGGGACAGGGGGCGCGTAACTATGGCTACACCTTC. Translated: CASSQEGQGARNYGYTF.

The chain employs TRBV30 and TRBJ2-5; D is unclear. The CDR3 sequence is 11 residues long. Deletions cut 5 bases from V and 5 bases from J, with 9 bases between. Germline V gene sequence: CDR1 GTSNPN, CDR2 SVGIG (reference sequence). CDR3 sequence reads: CAWGVGETQYF. In DNA, the CDR3 is TGTGCCTGGGGGGTAGGTGAGACCCAGTACTTC.

V is TRBV5-6 and J is TRBJ1-3; 8 bases line up with TRBD1. Germline V gene sequence: CDR1 SGHDT, CDR2 YYEEEE. With V trimmed by 4 bases and J by 2 bases, 11 bases remained unmatched. This CDR3 spans 17 amino acids. The CDR3 loop is CASSLGTGHTPGNTIYF. CDR3 coding DNA: TGTGCCAGCAGCCTAGGGACAGGACATACTCCTGGAAACACCATATATTTT.

The chain is built from TRBV18 and TRBJ2-5, with a possible D match to TRBD2 (5 bases). Trimming removed 5 bases at V and 5 bases at J, with 15 bases between. In germline, CDR1 is KGHSH, CDR2 LQKENI. CDR3 length equals 14 residues. In DNA form, the CDR3 reads TGTGCCAGCTCATTCAACTCGGGGTCTGAGACCCAGTACTTC. Its protein is CASSFNSGSETQYF.

V gene TRBV9 combines with J gene TRBJ2-5; possible D gene TRBD2, 5 bases. Germline V gives CDR1 SGDLS, CDR2 YYNGEE. The V end was cut by 7 bases, the J end by 11 bases, with 24 bases between. The CDR3 is 14 amino acids. The CDR3 protein is CASGSGNPPYGQYF. For the CDR3, the DNA is TGTGCCAGCGGTTCCGGGAACCCGCCATATGGGCAGTACTTC.

A single count supports this clone. The chain combines TRBV19 with TRBJ2-7; D is possibly TRBD2 (7 bases). Germline loops: CDR1 LNHDA, CDR2 SQIVND (reference sequence). This CDR3 region has 16 residues. V dropped 3 bases and J dropped 0 bases, with 15 bases sitting between them. The CDR3 loop reads CASSIFAGAISYEQYF. The CDR3 DNA follows: TGTGCCAGTAGTATTTTTGCGGGGGCGATCTCCTACGAGCAGTACTTC.

The chain couples TRBV11-2 to TRBJ2-2; D not resolved. The CDR3 is 15 amino acids. V shed 2 bases and J shed 6 bases, with 13 bases lying between them. CDR1 and CDR2 (germline): SGHAT, FQNNGV. CDR3: CASSLNLGYPGELFF. As DNA, the CDR3 is TGTGCCAGCAGCTTAAATCTCGGGTATCCCGGGGAGCTGTTTTTT.